This T cell receptor beta chain emerged from a study of T cells in Graves' hyperthyroidism and ophthalmopathy. Study results and limitations: Ophthalmopathy got predicted by the model a median approximately 6.3 months before its onset. A model built on 13 V-J features separated ophthalmopathy from stable hyperthyroidism.

The source material, RNA transcripts, was used to amplify TCR beta CDR3 regions. With the HTBI primer set, the TCR CDR3 went through a first round of RT-PCR. TCRdb reprocessed the multiplex PCR reads via MiXCR and lists one record per CDR3 protein. Of approximately 740,000 distinct CDR3 sequences listed, around 13% were seen once; the top ten hold about a tenth. This clonotype was detected a few times. Its antigen remains unknown. PBMCs stemmed from 8.5 to 10 ml fresh peripheral blood. The TCR was taken from a woman under 30 with Graves' hyperthyroidism. Sequencing input: blood.

The CDR3 protein is CASSIFLRTGYYEQYF. The CDR3, as DNA: TGTGCCAGTAGTATTTTCCTCCGGACAGGGTACTACGAGCAGTACTTC. The genes are TRBV19 and TRBJ2-7, with 8 bases that match TRBD1. The germline V gene has CDR1 LNHDA and CDR2 SQIVND (reference sequence). V lost 3 bases and J lost 3; bases outside the gene matches: 10. The CDR3 has 16 residues.